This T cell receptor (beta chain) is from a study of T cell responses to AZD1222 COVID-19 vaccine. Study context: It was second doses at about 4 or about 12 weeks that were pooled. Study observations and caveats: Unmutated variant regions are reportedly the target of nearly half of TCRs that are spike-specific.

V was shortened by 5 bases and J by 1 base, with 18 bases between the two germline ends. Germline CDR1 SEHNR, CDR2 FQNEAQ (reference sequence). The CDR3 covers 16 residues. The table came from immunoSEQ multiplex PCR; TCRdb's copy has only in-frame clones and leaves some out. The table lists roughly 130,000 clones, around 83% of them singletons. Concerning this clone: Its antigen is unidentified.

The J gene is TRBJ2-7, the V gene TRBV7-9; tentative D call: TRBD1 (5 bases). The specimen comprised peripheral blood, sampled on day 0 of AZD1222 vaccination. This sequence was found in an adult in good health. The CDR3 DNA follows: TGTGCCAGCAGCCCGCGCGTTGGGGCGGCTTCCTACGAGCAGTACTTC. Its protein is CASSPRVGAASYEQYF.